The 21 T cell receptor beta chains presented below share a single source sample, sequenced in a study of blood T cell repertoires in COVID-19. Profiled with immunoSEQ multiplex PCR; TCRdb holds only in-frame clones, not every one. The repertoire holds about 300,000 clones, with around 86% as singletons. Material: PBMCs or T cells enriched from blood (not recorded which). Receptors were obtained from a man aged 25 to 45 who had recovered from COVID-19.

V gene TRBV27 combines with J gene TRBJ2-1; D might be TRBD2 (5 bases). The CDR3 totals 10 residues. The germline V gene encodes CDR1 MNHEY and CDR2 SMNVEV (reference sequence). The germline V and J ends were trimmed by 8 bases and 8 bases, with 7 bases remaining between them. The CDR3 sequence: CASRGYEQFF. Written as DNA, the CDR3 is TGTGCCAGCCGGGGTTATGAGCAGTTCTTC.

This chain links TRBV24-1 with TRBJ1-5; a possible D gene is TRBD1 (6 bases). The V and J ends lost 4 bases and 6 bases respectively, with 15 bases between them. In germline, CDR1 is KGHDR, CDR2 SFDVKD. This CDR3 is 15 amino acids long. The CDR3: CATSDNRVRSQPQHF. In DNA form, the CDR3 reads TGTGCCACCAGTGACAACAGGGTTCGTAGTCAGCCCCAGCATTTT.

CDR3 sequence reads: CASSLDQGTEKLFF. The CDR3 DNA is TGTGCCAGCAGCTTAGATCAGGGGACGGAAAAACTGTTTTTT. The chain has TRBV11-3 and TRBJ1-4; possibly TRBD1 for D (6 bases). V lost 0 bases and J lost 8, with 10 bases in between. The CDR3 sequence is 14 residues long. Germline CDR1 reads SGHNT; CDR2 reads YENEEA.

This rearrangement joins TRBV18 to TRBJ2-3, with 7 bases that match TRBD1. The CDR3 is 16 residues long. The germline V gene has CDR1 KGHSH and CDR2 LQKENI. J was trimmed by 0 bases and V by 3 bases; bases with no gene match: 6. The CDR3 DNA is TGTGCCAGCTCACCCCTACGACAGGGAAGCACAGATACGCAGTATTTT. Translated: CASSPLRQGSTDTQYF.

The V call is TRBV7-6, the J call TRBJ2-1; TRBD2 matches at 8 bases. The CDR3 covers 12 residues. With V trimmed by 5 bases and J by 12 bases, 6 bases remained unmatched. CDR1 and CDR2 from the germline V gene are SGHVS and FNYEAQ. CDR3 region: CASSPGGGAQFF. The CDR3 DNA reads as TGTGCCAGCAGCCCCGGGGGGGGCGCGCAGTTCTTC.

Only a few counts were recorded for this clone. The chain links TRBV30 to TRBJ1-2; D is undetermined. Trimming cost V 0 bases and J 1 base, with 6 bases left between them. This CDR3 contains 13 residues. Germline V lookup: CDR1 GTSNPN, CDR2 SVGIG (reference sequence). The CDR3 coding sequence is TGTGCCTGGAGTGTCGTCCGTAACTATGGCTACACCTTC. This sequence encodes CAWSVVRNYGYTF.

This clone was observed a single time. The chain recombines TRBV28 with TRBJ1-5; 7 bases are shared with TRBD1. The CDR3 is 15 residues long. V lost 3 bases to trimming and J lost 7 bases; unmatched junction nucleotides: 9. The V gene's germline CDR1 is MDHEN and CDR2 SYDVKM. As DNA, the CDR3 is TGTGCCAGCAGTTTCGGAAACAGGGACAGACAGCCCCAGCATTTT. It codes for CASSFGNRDRQPQHF. Complete variable domain (other parts from reference TRBV28 and TRBJ1-5): DVKVTQSSRYLVKRTGEKVFLECVQDMDHENMFWYRQDPGLGLRLIYFSYDVKMKEKGDIPEGYSVSREKKERFSLILESASTNQTSMYLCASSFGNRDRQPQHFGDGTRLSIL.

This chain uses TRBV6-5 with TRBJ1-2, with 10 bases that match TRBD1. The ends lost 6 bases at V and 4 bases at J; junction bases unmatched: 8. The CDR3 covers 15 residues. Germline assignment: CDR1 MNHEY and CDR2 SVGAGI. Here the CDR3 DNA reads TGTGCCAGCAGGCCCGGGACAGGGGAAACCTATGGCTACACCTTC. This encodes CASRPGTGETYGYTF.

The rearrangement links TRBV18 to TRBJ2-7, with 13 bases lining up with TRBD2. V was pared by 6 bases and J by 7 bases, with 12 bases of the junction left unmatched. Per the germline V gene, CDR1 is KGHSH and CDR2 is LQKENI. The length of the CDR3 is 16 residues. The CDR3 nucleotides are TGTGCCAGCTCGCCCTCACTAGCGGGAGGGTTTACGGAGCAGTACTTC. This gives the protein CASSPSLAGGFTEQYF.

J is TRBJ2-1 and V is TRBV12-2; TRBD2, the table's D call, lacks a check against the DNA. TRBV12-2 is marked as a pseudogene. CDR3 length: 16 residues. For the CDR3, the DNA is TGTGCAAGTCGCTTACAAGCGGGAGCCCCTTACAATGAGCAGTTCTTC. Protein sequence: CASRLQAGAPYNEQFF.

The rearrangement uses TRBV5-5 and TRBJ1-6, with 9 bases that match TRBD1. This CDR3 has 15 amino acids. Losses at the gene ends were 1 base for V and 9 bases for J; bases not matched to a gene: 5. The V gene's germline CDR1 is SGHKS and CDR2 YYEKEE (reference sequence). CDR3 protein: CASSLWDRDGSPLHF. CDR3 sequence (DNA): TGTGCCAGCAGCTTGTGGGACAGGGATGGTTCACCCCTCCACTTT.

The chain uses TRBV27 and TRBJ1-6; D gene uncertain. The CDR3 totals 14 residues. Germline V gene lookup returns CDR1 MNHEY and CDR2 SMNVEV (reference sequence). V shed 5 bases and J shed 10 bases, with 15 bases lying between them. The CDR3 reads CASSIRGMGSPLHF. CDR3 bases: TGTGCCAGCAGTATCCGGGGAATGGGCTCACCCCTCCACTTT.

The V and J genes are TRBV29-1 and TRBJ1-1; TRBD1 matches at 7 bases. V lost 2 bases to trimming and J lost 4 bases; unmatched junction nucleotides: 7. CDR1 is SQVTM and CDR2 is ANQGSEA in the germline V gene. The CDR3 contains 14 residues. Written as DNA, the CDR3 is TGCAGCGTTGAAAACAGGGGCAGGGGCACTGAAGCTTTCTTT. As protein: CSVENRGRGTEAFF.

This chain connects TRBV28 to TRBJ2-3; 16 nucleotides align to TRBD2. The V gene's germline CDR1 is MDHEN and CDR2 SYDVKM. The CDR3 runs to 18 residues. With 5 bases clipped from V and 2 bases from J, the junction kept 7 bases outside the gene matches. The CDR3 spells CASSPPGLAGGSTDTQYF. The CDR3 nucleotides are TGTGCCAGCAGTCCACCGGGACTAGCGGGGGGGTCCACAGATACGCAGTATTTT.

V is TRBV6-5 and J is TRBJ2-3; perhaps TRBD1 as D (5 bases). The germline V and J ends were trimmed by 6 bases and 0 bases, with 10 bases remaining between them. This CDR3 comprises 14 residues. Per germline, CDR1 MNHEY and CDR2 SVGAGI. CDR3 sequence: CASRWGTSTDTQYF. The CDR3 DNA sequence: TGTGCCAGCAGGTGGGGCACTAGCACAGATACGCAGTATTTT.

The chain joins TRBV2 to TRBJ1-4, with D tentatively TRBD1 (6 bases). Trimming pared 8 bases from V and 8 bases from J, leaving 18 bases between. Germline CDR1 reads SNHLY; CDR2 reads FYNNEI. The CDR3 totals 14 residues. CDR3 coding DNA: TGTGCCAGCCAGGGTCGAGGGACATCCGAAAAACTGTTTTTT. This codes for CASQGRGTSEKLFF.

J is TRBJ2-4 and V is TRBV6-2 or TRBV6-3; 11 bases are shared with TRBD1. Germline CDR1 MNHEY, CDR2 SVGEGT. V shed 2 bases, J shed 5 bases, and the junction held 5 bases outside the gene matches. The CDR3 loop spans 16 amino acids. CDR3 DNA: TGTGCCAGCAGTTACGGGACAGGGGGTGCGGAAAACATTCAGTACTTC. This encodes CASSYGTGGAENIQYF.

The V gene is TRBV2, the J gene TRBJ2-4, with TRBD2 identical over 8 bases. The CDR3 is 15 amino acids. The trim removed 6 bases at V and 4 bases at J, leaving 8 bases unmatched. In germline, CDR1 is SNHLY, CDR2 FYNNEI. The CDR3 loop reads CASRRELADKNIQYF. CDR3 nucleotide sequence: TGTGCCAGCAGGCGGGAACTAGCGGATAAAAACATTCAGTACTTC.

V is TRBV12-5 and J is TRBJ2-1; D not resolved. Germline V gene data show CDR1 as LGHNT and CDR2 as FRNRAP. V was shortened by 4 bases and J by 6 bases, with 10 bases between the two germline ends. The length of the CDR3 is 13 residues. CDR3 sequence reads: CASGYPAPNEQFF. The CDR3, as DNA: TGTGCTAGTGGTTATCCAGCGCCCAATGAGCAGTTCTTC.

The chain couples TRBV5-4 to TRBJ1-2; D is uncertain. V was trimmed by 0 bases and J by 5 bases, leaving 5 bases between them. Per germline, CDR1 SGHNT and CDR2 YYREEE (reference sequence). The CDR3 spans 12 residues. CDR3 residues: CASSLAGYGYTF. CDR3 in DNA: TGTGCCAGCAGCTTGGCGGGATATGGCTACACCTTC.

The rearrangement links TRBV27 to TRBJ2-3, with 7 positions matching TRBD2. CDR3 length: 14 amino acids. V dropped 10 bases and J dropped 6; count of bases not matched to a gene: 13. Germline-derived CDR1 and CDR2 are MNHEY and SMNVEV (reference sequence). In nucleotides, the CDR3 is TGTGCCACTAGGACTAGGACGTTCTGGGATACGCAGTATTTT. Translating gives CATRTRTFWDTQYF.